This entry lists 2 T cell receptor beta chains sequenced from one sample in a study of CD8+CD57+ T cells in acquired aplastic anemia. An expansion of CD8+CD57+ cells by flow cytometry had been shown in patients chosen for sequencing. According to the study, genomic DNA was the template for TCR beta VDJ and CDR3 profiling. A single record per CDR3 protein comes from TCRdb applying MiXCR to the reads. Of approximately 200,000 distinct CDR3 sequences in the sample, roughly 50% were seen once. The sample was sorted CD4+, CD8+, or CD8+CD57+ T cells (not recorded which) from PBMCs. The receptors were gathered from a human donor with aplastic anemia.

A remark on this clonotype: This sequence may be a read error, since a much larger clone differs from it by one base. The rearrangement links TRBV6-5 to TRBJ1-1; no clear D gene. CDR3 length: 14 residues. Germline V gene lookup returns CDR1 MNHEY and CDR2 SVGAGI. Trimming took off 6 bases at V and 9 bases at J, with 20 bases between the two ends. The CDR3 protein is CASSPTLMVAKAFF. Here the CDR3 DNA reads TGTGCCAGCAGCCCTACTCTCATGGTAGCTAAAGCTTTCTTT.

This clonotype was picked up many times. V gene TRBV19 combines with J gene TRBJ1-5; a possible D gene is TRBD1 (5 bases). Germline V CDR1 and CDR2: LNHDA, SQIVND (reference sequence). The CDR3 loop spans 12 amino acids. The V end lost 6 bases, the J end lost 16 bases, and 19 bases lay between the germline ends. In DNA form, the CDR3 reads TGTGCCAGTAGCCAAACGGGGGGGGTCCATCATTTT. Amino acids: CASSQTGGVHHF.